These T cell receptor beta chains were read from a single sample in a study of cytomegalovirus exposure and HLA in healthy donors. TCRdb keeps only in-frame clones here, not all; method: immunoSEQ multiplex PCR. The repertoire includes tens of thousands of clones, about 71% of them detected once, and less than 8% sits in the top ten. The material sequenced was PBMCs. These receptors came from a middle-aged woman in good health and CMV-seronegative. CDR3s include the opening cysteine and the closing phenylalanine or tryptophan. D genes are given only for firm matches. The listing skips clone size in some rows; elsewhere it reads once, few, many or a size class.

CDR3nt,CDR3aa,len,abundance,v_gene,j_gene,d_gene
TGTGCCAGTAGTGCCCGGCAGGCTAATTCACCCCTCCACTTT,CASSARQANSPLHF,14,once,TRBV19,TRBJ1-6,.
TGCGCCAGCAGCTTGGGCTCTAGACAGGGAAAGGAGACCCAGTACTTC,CASSLGSRQGKETQYF,16,.,TRBV5-1,TRBJ2-5,TRBD1
TGTGCCTGGAGTGTTACGACTAGCGGTTCCCCCCAGGCGCAGTATTTT,CAWSVTTSGSPQAQYF,16,.,TRBV30,TRBJ2-3,TRBD2
TGTGCCAGCAGCTTGGTAGCGGGAGGGTTTTACAATGAGCAGTTCTTC,CASSLVAGGFYNEQFF,16,.,TRBV7-2,TRBJ2-1,TRBD2
TGTGCCAGCAGCGTACAACAGGGGGCCGGGGAGCTGTTTTTT,CASSVQQGAGELFF,14,few,TRBV11-3,TRBJ2-2,TRBD1
TGCGCCAGCCGGGATAAGACAGAAGCTTTCTTT,CASRDKTEAFF,11,.,TRBV5-1,TRBJ1-1,.
TGTGCCAGCAGTCTCGGCGACAGGACGGAAGAGCAGTACTTC,CASSLGDRTEEQYF,14,few,TRBV27,TRBJ2-7,.
TGTGCCAGCAGTGAATCGGGGGGGGGTAGCAATCAGCCCCAGCATTTT,CASSESGGGSNQPQHF,16,.,TRBV25-1,TRBJ1-5,.
TGTGCCAGCAGCGTAGCCGGGGACTCCTACAATGAGCAGTTCTTC,CASSVAGDSYNEQFF,15,.,TRBV9,TRBJ2-1,.
TGCGCCAGCAGCTCCCGCGGGGGGGGGTACAATGAGCAGTTCTTC,CASSSRGGGYNEQFF,15,.,TRBV5-1,TRBJ2-1,TRBD2
TGTGCCAGCAGTCCTAGTCCTAATCGACAGGGATATAATTCACCCCTCCACTTT,CASSPSPNRQGYNSPLHF,18,.,TRBV27,TRBJ1-6,TRBD1
TGTGCCAGCAGCTTATTGAGCGGGAGGGGGTTTAACAATGAGCAGTTCTTC,CASSLLSGRGFNNEQFF,17,.,TRBV7-2,TRBJ2-1,TRBD2
TGCGCCAGCAGTAAATCGGGACAGGCCTACAATGAGCAGTTCTTC,CASSKSGQAYNEQFF,15,.,TRBV10-1,TRBJ2-1,TRBD1
TGTGCCAGCAGCTTAGAGTGGCAGGGGAACACTGAAGCTTTCTTT,CASSLEWQGNTEAFF,15,few,TRBV7-8,TRBJ1-1,.
TGTGCCAGCTCTTTCTCCTTAGACACTGAAGCTTTCTTT,CASSFSLDTEAFF,13,once,TRBV5-4,TRBJ1-1,.